This T cell receptor beta chain came from a study of shared clonotypes between healthy human individuals. The repertoire was sequenced with immunoSEQ multiplex PCR; TCRdb's copy has only in-frame clones and lacks some. The sample comprises about 980,000 clones, approximately 80% of which are singletons, and approximately 1.5% rests with the top ten. This sequence originates from a man between 18 and 35 years old in good health. Sequencing input: memory CD4+ T cells sorted from blood. Subset indicated: CD45RA-negative fraction.

This CDR3 is CAWSSTSGAYEQYF. CDR3 DNA: TGTGCCTGGAGTTCTACTAGCGGGGCCTACGAGCAGTACTTC. The chain carries TRBV30 and TRBJ2-7; the match to TRBD2 covers 10 bases. V was pared by 2 bases and J by 2 bases, with 3 bases of the junction left unmatched. Looked up from germline, CDR1 is GTSNPN and CDR2 is SVGIG (reference sequence). This CDR3 has 14 amino acids.